This entry is about one T cell receptor (beta chain). This record belongs to a study of regulatory T cells in long-lasting Graves disease. Time point meaning: newly diagnosed GD, antithyroid drugs for less than 3 months. With RNA extracted from PBMCs as input, the TCR library was made. CDR3-region Arm-PCR and iRepertoire HTBI primers produced the TCR beta libraries. TCRdb passed the multiplex PCR reads through MiXCR, listing each CDR3 protein once. This table holds roughly 500,000 distinct CDR3 sequences, around an eighth found once. V lost 4 bases and J lost 0; bases outside the gene matches: 7. Germline loops: CDR1 SGHRS, CDR2 YFSETQ. This CDR3 region has 18 residues. These same records also appear under a second study, on T cells in Graves' hyperthyroidism and ophthalmopathy. As that study records: Patients aged 18 to 65 had newly diagnosed hyperthyroidism of under 2 months' duration. Blood shared most expanded thyroid clonotypes above 0.001.

J is TRBJ2-2 and V is TRBV5-1; 12 bases line up with TRBD1. This TCR came from a man in his thirties or forties with Graves disease. The sequencing here drew on peripheral blood mononuclear cells (PBMCs), taken at new diagnosis, from a patient treated with antithyroid drugs. CDR3 nucleotides: TGCGCCAGCAGCCCCAAGGGACAGGGGGCTACGAACACCGGGGAGCTGTTTTTT. Translating it yields CASSPKGQGATNTGELFF.